One and the same sample provided the 26 T cell receptor beta chains below, sequenced in a study of cytomegalovirus exposure and HLA in healthy donors (dated 2017 in TCRdb). Libraries came from the immunoSEQ multiplex PCR assay. A mixture of 60 forward primers for TCR Vbeta segments and 13 reverse primers for TCR Jbeta segments was used in the multiplex PCR. Not all clones reach the TCRdb copy of this immuneACCESS table, which keeps in-frame sequences only. Checked studies attribute under half of the gap to unresolved V genes and leave the rest unexplained. The table for this sample lists roughly 70,000 clones; roughly 72% of them were counted only once. The top ten clones comprise 6% to 6.5% of the sample. What was sequenced was PBMCs. These receptors were taken from a man aged 50 to 60 in good health and CMV-seronegative.

This clone has just one count. This chain links TRBV27 with TRBJ1-5; 7 bases map to TRBD1. The CDR3 has 14 residues. Losses at the gene ends were 5 bases for V and 5 bases for J; bases not matched to a gene: 6. Germline assignment: CDR1 MNHEY and CDR2 SMNVEV (reference sequence). The CDR3, as DNA: TGTGCCAGCAGTCCGAAGGGGACAGATCAGCCCCAGCATTTT. It is translated as CASSPKGTDQPQHF.

The rearrangement joins TRBV18 to TRBJ1-5; 7 bases map to TRBD1. The V segment lost 0 bases and the J segment 2 bases; nucleotides outside the gene matches: 1. Germline V gene sequence: CDR1 KGHSH, CDR2 LQKENI. CDR3 length: 15 residues. This chain's CDR3 is CASSPPGQGNQPQHF. The CDR3, as DNA: TGTGCCAGCTCACCACCAGGACAGGGCAATCAGCCCCAGCATTTT.

The chain recombines TRBV27 with TRBJ2-2; D is possibly TRBD1 (5 bases). V shed 3 bases and J shed 0 bases, with 8 bases lying between them. Germline-derived CDR1 and CDR2 are MNHEY and SMNVEV (reference sequence). The CDR3 is 15 residues long. CDR3 amino acids: CASSFATANTGELFF. DNA for the CDR3: TGTGCCAGCAGTTTCGCGACAGCGAACACCGGGGAGCTGTTTTTT.

This chain connects TRBV5-1 to TRBJ1-6, with 7 bases aligning to TRBD1. With V trimmed by 4 bases and J by 10 bases, 8 bases remained unmatched. CDR3 length equals 14 residues. From germline, CDR1 is SGHRS and CDR2 YFSETQ. CDR3 DNA sequence: TGCGCCAGCAGCGAGACAGGGAGGTGGTCACCCCTCCACTTT. Encoded protein: CASSETGRWSPLHF.

The chain links TRBV4-3 to TRBJ2-7, with D possibly being TRBD2 (5 bases). Germline V gene sequence: CDR1 LGHNA, CDR2 YSLEER. The CDR3 totals 14 residues. V lost 0 bases and J 5 bases, leaving 11 bases between the germline ends. CDR3 sequence (DNA): TGCGCCAGCAGCCAAGAACTAGAAGTCAACGAGCAGTACTTC. It is translated as CASSQELEVNEQYF.

This rearrangement joins TRBV10-2 to TRBJ1-5; perhaps TRBD1 as D (6 bases). Per the germline V gene, CDR1 is WSHSY and CDR2 is SAAADI. The CDR3 has 15 amino acids. V lost 6 bases to trimming and J lost 4 bases, with 16 bases between them. In nucleotides, the CDR3 is TGCGCCAGCAGGGAAGCCGACAGGCTAAATCAGCCCCAGCATTTT. Translated, it gives CASREADRLNQPQHF.

This clone showed up just once. The chain uses TRBV7-3 and TRBJ1-2, with 10 bases fitting TRBD1. The CDR3 is 16 residues long. Germline CDR1 SGHTA, CDR2 FQGTGA. Trimming removed 4 bases from V and 4 bases from J; junction bases left unmatched: 9. The CDR3 DNA reads as TGTGCCAGCAGCTCCTTTTCCCGGGACAGGGGCTATGGCTACACCTTC. Protein: CASSSFSRDRGYGYTF.

This chain uses TRBV7-8 with TRBJ1-2, with D maybe TRBD1 (5 bases). CDR1 is SGHVS, CDR2 FQNEAQ, per germline. The CDR3 spans 14 residues. V was trimmed by 5 bases and J by 7 bases, leaving 17 bases between them. The CDR3 region is CASSPGGLTGGYTF. CDR3 DNA: TGTGCCAGCAGCCCGGGGGGTTTAACTGGTGGCTACACCTTC.

This chain links TRBV7-9 with TRBJ2-2; 11 nucleotides align to TRBD1. The V gene end was trimmed by 5 bases and the J gene end by 6 bases; junction bases not matched to a gene: 8. There are 16 residues in the CDR3. Germline CDR1 SEHNR, CDR2 FQNEAQ (reference sequence). The CDR3 loop is CASSLLGTGGSGELFF. The CDR3, as DNA: TGTGCCAGCAGCCTACTTGGGACAGGGGGTTCCGGGGAGCTGTTTTTT.

The CDR3 sequence: CASSSRLGEQYF. The CDR3 DNA follows: TGTGCCAGTAGCTCTCGACTAGGCGAGCAGTACTTC. The chain is built from TRBV19 and TRBJ2-7; TRBD2 might be the D (6 bases). With 6 bases removed from V and 6 bases from J, the gap between germline ends came to 12 bases. CDR3 length: 12 amino acids. Germline-derived CDR1 and CDR2 are LNHDA and SQIVND (reference sequence).

J is TRBJ1-1 and V is TRBV7-6; tentatively, D is TRBD1 (5 bases). Germline lookup yields CDR1 SGHVS and CDR2 FNYEAQ. V was shortened by 1 base and J by 5 bases, with 11 bases between the two germline ends. The CDR3 extends over 14 amino acids. The CDR3 DNA follows: TGTGCCAGCAGCTTAGTTAGGGGCAAGACTGAAGCTTTCTTT. Its protein is CASSLVRGKTEAFF.

In this sample, this clone turned up a few times. The chain is built from TRBV6-5 and TRBJ2-1, with unresolved D. This CDR3 region has 14 residues. V dropped 4 bases and J dropped 4 bases, with 11 bases sitting between them. Germline CDR1 reads MNHEY; CDR2 reads SVGAGI. The CDR3 spells CASSSLALYNEQFF. CDR3 nucleotides: TGTGCCAGCAGTTCCCTGGCCCTTTACAATGAGCAGTTCTTC.

CDR3 sequence: CASSQAEGATNEKLFF. The CDR3 DNA reads as TGCGCCAGCAGCCAGGCCGAGGGGGCAACTAATGAAAAACTGTTTTTT. The chain couples TRBV4-1 to TRBJ1-4, with TRBD1 as a possible D gene (6 bases). Germline V lookup: CDR1 MGHRA, CDR2 YSYEKL. There are 16 residues in the CDR3. V lost 3 bases and J 0 bases, leaving 11 bases between the germline ends.

The chain is built from TRBV30 and TRBJ2-1; D is perhaps TRBD2 (6 bases). Trimming removed 1 base at V and 0 bases at J, with 13 bases between. The germline CDR1 and CDR2 sequences are GTSNPN and SVGIG (reference sequence). CDR3 length: 16 amino acids. CDR3: CAWSGAGTLSYNEQFF. The CDR3 DNA reads as TGTGCCTGGAGTGGGGCCGGGACTCTCTCCTACAATGAGCAGTTCTTC.

The chain has TRBV29-1 and TRBJ2-7, with D possibly matching TRBD2 (7 bases). There are 12 residues in the CDR3. Germline V gene lookup returns CDR1 SQVTM and CDR2 ANQGSEA. Trimming stripped 6 bases from V and 6 bases from J, with 15 bases between. Here the CDR3 reads CSVRGGSGEQYF. The CDR3, as DNA: TGCAGCGTGAGGGGGGGTAGTGGCGAGCAGTACTTC.

This clone was seen a few times. CDR3 nucleotide sequence: TGCGCCAGCAGCCAAGAATGGCACGGGGGAAACACCGGGGAGCTGTTTTTT. Translated: CASSQEWHGGNTGELFF. The chain combines TRBV4-3 with TRBJ2-2; D is perhaps TRBD2 (6 bases). The CDR3 is 17 amino acids. Germline V CDR1 and CDR2: LGHNA, YSLEER. The V end lost 0 bases, the J end lost 2 bases, and 13 bases lay between the germline ends.

The rearrangement uses TRBV5-1 and TRBJ1-5; tentative D call: TRBD1 (5 bases). CDR1 is SGHRS, CDR2 YFSETQ, per germline. This CDR3 comprises 15 residues. V dropped 4 bases and J dropped 3 bases, with 14 bases sitting between them. CDR3 loop: CASSVDRAPNQPQHF. For the CDR3, the DNA is TGCGCCAGCAGCGTCGACAGAGCGCCCAATCAGCCCCAGCATTTT.

The chain carries TRBV30 and TRBJ1-2; no reliable D call. From germline, CDR1 is GTSNPN and CDR2 SVGIG (reference sequence). This CDR3 region has 13 residues. Trimming pared 1 base from V and 4 bases from J, leaving 10 bases between. CDR3 loop: CAWSESGGYGYTF. In nucleotides, the CDR3 is TGTGCCTGGAGTGAGTCCGGAGGCTATGGCTACACCTTC.

The gene calls are TRBV19 and TRBJ2-1; maybe TRBD2 (5 bases). CDR3 size: 14 residues. CDR1 is LNHDA, CDR2 SQIVND, per germline (reference sequence). V was trimmed by 4 bases and J by 0 bases, leaving 7 bases between them. The CDR3 DNA is TGTGCCAGTAGTAAGGAGGTCTCCTACAATGAGCAGTTCTTC. Protein: CASSKEVSYNEQFF.

This clone was seen a handful of times. V gene TRBV5-1 combines with J gene TRBJ1-1, with no clear D. The V gene lost 0 bases and the J gene lost 11 bases, with 14 bases spanning the gap. Germline V gene data show CDR1 as SGHRS and CDR2 as YFSETQ. There are 13 residues in the CDR3. The DNA for the CDR3 is TGCGCCAGCAGCTTGGGCGGTTCTCCTTGGGCTTTCTTT. This translates into CASSLGGSPWAFF.

The chain combines TRBV5-1 with TRBJ2-1, with TRBD2 matching 11 bases. The CDR3 consists of 15 residues. Trimming took 4 bases from V and 4 from J; bases not matched to a gene: 4. Germline CDR1 SGHRS, CDR2 YFSETQ. The CDR3, as DNA: TGCGCCAGCAGCGACGGGACTAGCGGATACAATGAGCAGTTCTTC. Amino acids: CASSDGTSGYNEQFF.

The chain has TRBV4-2 and TRBJ2-1; D remains unclear. Between the trimmed V and J ends, which lost 2 bases and 0 bases, there was a span of 8 bases. This CDR3 is 15 amino acids long. The V gene's germline CDR1 is LGHNA and CDR2 YNFKEQ. The CDR3: CASSQLTVSYNEQFF. Written as DNA, the CDR3 is TGTGCCAGCAGCCAATTAACGGTCTCCTACAATGAGCAGTTCTTC.

This clone came up a few times. The CDR3 DNA is TGTGCCAGCAGTGAAAGGGACAGGGCCCTCTCCTACGAGCAGTACTTC. The encoded protein is CASSERDRALSYEQYF. The gene calls are TRBV6-1 and TRBJ2-7; 9 positions match TRBD1. Germline V gene lookup returns CDR1 MNHNS and CDR2 SASEGT. This CDR3 is 16 amino acids long. V dropped 2 bases and J dropped 0; count of bases not matched to a gene: 5.

The rearrangement joins TRBV25-1 to TRBJ2-4; D is ambiguous. Germline V gene data show CDR1 as MGHDK and CDR2 as SYGVNS. The ends were cut back, 3 bases at V and 1 base at J, with 7 bases in the middle. This CDR3 spans 14 amino acids. CDR3 sequence reads: CASSDSGAKNIQYF. Written as DNA, the CDR3 is TGTGCCAGCAGTGACAGTGGTGCCAAAAACATTCAGTACTTC.

The rearrangement uses TRBV9 and TRBJ1-4, with a tentative D call TRBD1 (6 bases). This CDR3 is built from 16 residues. Germline V gene sequence: CDR1 SGDLS, CDR2 YYNGEE. Trimming removed 0 bases at V and 2 bases at J, with 11 bases between. CDR3 protein: CASSVDQGPTNEKLFF. The CDR3 nucleotides are TGTGCCAGCAGCGTAGACCAGGGGCCTACTAATGAAAAACTGTTTTTT.

The gene calls are TRBV5-1 and TRBJ2-3; tentatively, D is TRBD1 (6 bases). The germline V and J ends were trimmed by 4 bases and 4 bases, with 16 bases remaining between them. This CDR3 has 15 residues. Per germline, CDR1 SGHRS and CDR2 YFSETQ. The CDR3 nucleotides are TGCGCCAGCAGCCCCGGACAGTCCCTCGCAGATACGCAGTATTTT. The encoded protein is CASSPGQSLADTQYF.